This T cell receptor (beta chain) was captured by sequencing in a study of blood T cell repertoires in COVID-19. Study at large: The origin of the acute and convalescent COVID-19 samples was the United States, Italy and Spain. The analysed material was cDNA or gDNA that came from T cells, B-cell-depleted T cells, or PBMCs.

Per the authors' pipeline: Cell counts per sample came from amplifying reference gene primers. TCRdb's table, derived via immunoSEQ multiplex PCR, lists solely in-frame clones and lacks some. D and trimming were read from the DNA, whereas the V and J calls and clone size are those reported in that table. This sample has fewer than 55,000 clones, with about 80% found just once. The V and J ends lost 5 bases and 5 bases respectively, with 12 bases between them. The germline V gene encodes CDR1 SQVTM and CDR2 ANQGSEA. The CDR3 sequence is 13 residues long. This chain connects TRBV29-1 to TRBJ1-4; weak D call: TRBD1 (5 bases). This TCR came from a man between 65 and 85 years old with active COVID-19. The sample consisted of peripheral blood. CDR3 sequence: CSVNGGTNEKLFF. The CDR3 DNA sequence: TGCAGCGTTAACGGGGGGACGAATGAAAAACTGTTTTTT. Full variable domain (missing parts from reference TRBV29-1 and TRBJ1-4): SAVISQKPSRDICQRGTSLTIQCQVDSQVTMMFWYRQQPGQSLTLIATANQGSEATYESGFVIDKFPISRPNLTFSTLTVSNMSPEDSSIYLCSVNGGTNEKLFFGSGTQLSVL.